This TCR beta chain is from a study of beta chain features in type 1 diabetes. Across the whole study: On cell yields, gender and age, patients and healthy donors were similar. Whole-study findings and limits: An over-representation of cells with high TCR expression could result from cDNA sequencing. Type 1 diabetes patients showed a moderate but significant shortening of TCRB CDR3s in all four CD4+ subsets.

Expressed TCRB transcripts were sequenced after all isolated RNA was converted to cDNA. Repertoires were generated with immunoSEQ multiplex PCR, while TCRdb's copy carries only in-frame clones and drops some. Of 640,000 or so clones listed, about an eighth are singletons. This clone came up a few times. Its specificity is unknown. The clonotype comes from a man between 18 and 35 years old with type 1 diabetes. The specimen sequenced was naive CD4+ T cells from blood.

DNA of the CDR3: TGTGCCAGCAGCTTAGACCGGGACAGCCGGACCTACGAGCAGTACTTC. Protein product: CASSLDRDSRTYEQYF. The rearrangement uses TRBV7-9 and TRBJ2-7; TRBD1 agrees at 7 bases. Unmatched junction bases numbered 8, after V lost 1 base and J lost 2 bases. In germline, CDR1 is SEHNR, CDR2 FQNEAQ (reference sequence). The CDR3 spans 16 residues.